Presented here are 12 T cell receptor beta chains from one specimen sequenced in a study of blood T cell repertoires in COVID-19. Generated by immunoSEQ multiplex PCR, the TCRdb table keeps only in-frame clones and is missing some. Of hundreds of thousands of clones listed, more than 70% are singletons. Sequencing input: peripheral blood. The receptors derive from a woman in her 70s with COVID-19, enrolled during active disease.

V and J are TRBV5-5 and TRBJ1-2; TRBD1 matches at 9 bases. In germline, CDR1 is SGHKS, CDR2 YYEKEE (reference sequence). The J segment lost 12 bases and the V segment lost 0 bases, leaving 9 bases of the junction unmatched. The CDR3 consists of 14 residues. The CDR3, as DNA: TGTGCCAGCAGCTTGGGGACAGGGGTACAATCGAACACCTTC. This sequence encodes CASSLGTGVQSNTF.

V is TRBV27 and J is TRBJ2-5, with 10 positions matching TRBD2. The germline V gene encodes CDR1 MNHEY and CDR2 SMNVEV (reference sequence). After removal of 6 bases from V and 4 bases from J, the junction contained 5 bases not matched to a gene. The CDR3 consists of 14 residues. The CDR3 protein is CASRSSGGGETQYF. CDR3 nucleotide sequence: TGTGCCAGCAGGTCGAGCGGGGGGGGAGAGACCCAGTACTTC.

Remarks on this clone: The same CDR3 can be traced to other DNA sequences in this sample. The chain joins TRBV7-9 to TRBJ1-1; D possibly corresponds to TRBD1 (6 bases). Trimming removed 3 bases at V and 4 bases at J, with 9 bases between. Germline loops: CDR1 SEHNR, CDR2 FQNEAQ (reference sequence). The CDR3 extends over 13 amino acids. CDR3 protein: CASSFQGSTEAFF. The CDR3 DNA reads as TGTGCCAGCAGCTTTCAGGGGAGCACTGAAGCTTTCTTT.

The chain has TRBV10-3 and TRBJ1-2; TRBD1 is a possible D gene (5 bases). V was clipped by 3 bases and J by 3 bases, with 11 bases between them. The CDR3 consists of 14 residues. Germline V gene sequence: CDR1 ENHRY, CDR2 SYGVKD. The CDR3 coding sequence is TGTGCCATCAGTGAACAGGTTAAAGACTATGGCTACACCTTC. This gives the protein CAISEQVKDYGYTF.

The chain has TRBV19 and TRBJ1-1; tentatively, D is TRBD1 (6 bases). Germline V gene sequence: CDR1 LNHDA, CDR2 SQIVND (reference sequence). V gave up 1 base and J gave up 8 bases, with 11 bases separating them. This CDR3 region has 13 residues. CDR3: CASSIGGQGEAFF. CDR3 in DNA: TGTGCCAGTAGTATAGGAGGGCAGGGGGAAGCTTTCTTT.

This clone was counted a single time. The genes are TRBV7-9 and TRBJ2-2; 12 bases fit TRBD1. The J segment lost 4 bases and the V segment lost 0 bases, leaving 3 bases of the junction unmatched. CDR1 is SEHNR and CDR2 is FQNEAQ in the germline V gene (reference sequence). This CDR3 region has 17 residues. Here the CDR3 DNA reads TGTGCCAGCAGCTTAGCGGGACAGGGGGCGGTCACCGGGGAGCTGTTTTTT. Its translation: CASSLAGQGAVTGELFF. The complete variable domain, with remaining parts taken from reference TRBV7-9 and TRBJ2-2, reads DTGVSQNPRHKITKRGQNVTFRCDPISEHNRLYWYRQTLGQGPEFLTYFQNEAQLEKSRLLSDRFSAERPKGSFSTLEIQRTEQGDSAMYLCASSLAGQGAVTGELFFGEGSRLTVL.

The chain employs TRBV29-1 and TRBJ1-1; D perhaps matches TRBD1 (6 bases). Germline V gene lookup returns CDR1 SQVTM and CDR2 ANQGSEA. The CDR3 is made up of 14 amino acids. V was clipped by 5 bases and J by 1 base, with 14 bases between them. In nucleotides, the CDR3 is TGCAGCGTTCACCCACAACAGGGGAACACTGAAGCTTTCTTT. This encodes CSVHPQQGNTEAFF.

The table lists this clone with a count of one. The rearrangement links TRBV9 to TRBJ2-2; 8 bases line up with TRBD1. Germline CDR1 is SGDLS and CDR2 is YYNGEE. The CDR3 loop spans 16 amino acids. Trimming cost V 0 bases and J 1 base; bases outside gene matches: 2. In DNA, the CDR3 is TGTGCCAGCAGCGTAGTTGGGACAGGGAACACCGGGGAGCTGTTTTTT. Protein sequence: CASSVVGTGNTGELFF.

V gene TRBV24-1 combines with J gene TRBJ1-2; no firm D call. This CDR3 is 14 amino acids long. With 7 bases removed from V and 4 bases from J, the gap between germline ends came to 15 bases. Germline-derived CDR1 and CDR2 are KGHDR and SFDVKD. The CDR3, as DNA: TGTGCCACCAGGCCTCGGGAGTTAGCCTATGGCTACACCTTC. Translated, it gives CATRPRELAYGYTF.

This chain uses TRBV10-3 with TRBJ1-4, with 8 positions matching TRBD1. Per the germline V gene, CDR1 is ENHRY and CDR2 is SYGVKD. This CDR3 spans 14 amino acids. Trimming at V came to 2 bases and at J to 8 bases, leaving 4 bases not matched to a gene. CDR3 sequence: CAISEGQGREKLFF. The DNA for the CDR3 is TGTGCCATCAGTGAGGGACAGGGTCGCGAAAAACTGTTTTTT.

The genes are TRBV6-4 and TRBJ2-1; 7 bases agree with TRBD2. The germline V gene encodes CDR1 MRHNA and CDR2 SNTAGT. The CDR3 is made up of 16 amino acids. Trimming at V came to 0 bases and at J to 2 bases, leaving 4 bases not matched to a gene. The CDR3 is CASSDSGGNPYNEQFF. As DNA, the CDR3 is TGTGCCAGCAGTGACTCGGGAGGGAACCCCTACAATGAGCAGTTCTTC.

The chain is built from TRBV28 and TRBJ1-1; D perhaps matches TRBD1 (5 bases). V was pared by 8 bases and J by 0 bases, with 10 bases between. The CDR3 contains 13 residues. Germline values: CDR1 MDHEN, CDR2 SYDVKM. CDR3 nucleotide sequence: TGTGCCAGCCGGTGGGGCTTGAACACTGAAGCTTTCTTT. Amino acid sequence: CASRWGLNTEAFF.